The clone carrying this T cell receptor beta chain was observed once. This sample is drawn from a study of blood T cell repertoires in COVID-19. In the study overall: Italy, Spain and the United States were the sources of the convalescent and acute COVID-19 samples. In each case, the material was cDNA or gDNA derived from T cells, B-cell-depleted T cells, or PBMCs.

The CDR3 is made up of 15 amino acids. Germline loops: CDR1 SGHTA, CDR2 FQGNSA. The V gene end was trimmed by 6 bases and the J gene end by 3 bases; junction bases not matched to a gene: 8. The authors' processing: Reference gene primer amplification yielded estimated nucleated cell counts. Profiled with immunoSEQ multiplex PCR; TCRdb holds only in-frame clones, not every one. V and J calls and clone size are copied from that table; D and trimming were computed from the DNA. The sample consists of about 370,000 clones, roughly nine tenths of them appearing once. Seattle enrolled patients during active infection and tracked them longitudinally.

The specimen was peripheral blood. This clonotype was obtained from a woman aged 25 to 39 with COVID-19, enrolled during active disease. This chain uses TRBV7-2 with TRBJ2-5; 9 positions agree with TRBD2. The CDR3 loop is CASSWDSGSEETQYF. The DNA for the CDR3 is TGTGCCAGCAGTTGGGATAGCGGGAGCGAAGAGACCCAGTACTTC.